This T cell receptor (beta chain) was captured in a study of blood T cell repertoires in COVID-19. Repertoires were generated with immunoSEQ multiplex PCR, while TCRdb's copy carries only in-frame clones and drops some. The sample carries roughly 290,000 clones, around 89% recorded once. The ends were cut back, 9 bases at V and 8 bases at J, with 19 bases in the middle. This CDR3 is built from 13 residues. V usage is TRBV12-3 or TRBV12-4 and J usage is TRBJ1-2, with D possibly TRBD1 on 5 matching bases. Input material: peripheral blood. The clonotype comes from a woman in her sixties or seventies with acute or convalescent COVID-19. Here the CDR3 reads CASLDDGGQGYTF. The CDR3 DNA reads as TGTGCCAGTCTGGATGACGGGGGTCAGGGCTACACCTTC.